The rows below give T cell receptor beta chains drawn from one sample of a study of T cell responses to AZD1222 COVID-19 vaccine. Profiled with immunoSEQ multiplex PCR; TCRdb holds only in-frame clones, not every one. The data show 70,000 to 95,000 clones, with around 93% seen just once and 25% to 30% held by the top ten. This specimen consisted of peripheral blood, obtained 28 days after the second AZD1222 dose. These receptors came from an adult who received the AZD1222 COVID-19 vaccine. The CDR3 runs from the conserved cysteine through the conserved F or W. Each record gives: CDR3 protein, CDR3 DNA, clone size, V gene, D gene, J gene. A D gene is named only where the DNA matches it firmly. The size entry is marked missing in some rows and otherwise reads once, few, many or a size class.

cdr3_aa: CASSGVNGREQFF
cdr3_nt: TGTGCCAGCAGTGGGGTTAACGGGAGGGAGCAGTTCTTC
clone_size: many
v_call: TRBV2
d_call: TRBD2
j_call: TRBJ2-1

cdr3_aa: CATSSLGGLAGTGELFF
cdr3_nt: TGTGCCACCAGCAGCTTGGGGGGACTAGCGGGAACCGGGGAGCTGTTTTTT
clone_size: once
v_call: TRBV15
d_call: TRBD2
j_call: TRBJ2-2

cdr3_aa: CASSLARALAYEQYF
cdr3_nt: TGTGCCAGCAGCTTAGCGCGGGCCTTGGCCTACGAGCAGTACTTC
clone_size: NA
v_call: TRBV7-2
d_call: NA
j_call: TRBJ2-7

cdr3_aa: CAGGRRTYEQYF
cdr3_nt: TGTGCCGGGGGTAGGAGGACCTACGAGCAGTACTTC
clone_size: NA
v_call: TRBV6-5
d_call: NA
j_call: TRBJ2-7

cdr3_aa: CASSVGVSGVQETQYF
cdr3_nt: TGTGCCAGCAGCGTAGGGGTTAGCGGGGTCCAAGAGACCCAGTACTTC
clone_size: NA
v_call: TRBV9
d_call: TRBD2
j_call: TRBJ2-5

cdr3_aa: CASSTRDRVFGNQPQHF
cdr3_nt: TGTGCCAGCAGTACCCGGGACAGGGTTTTCGGCAATCAGCCCCAGCATTTT
clone_size: NA
v_call: TRBV28
d_call: TRBD1
j_call: TRBJ1-5

cdr3_aa: CASSGTTPTDTQYF
cdr3_nt: TGTGCCAGCAGCGGGACTACACCCACAGATACGCAGTATTTT
clone_size: NA
v_call: TRBV9
d_call: NA
j_call: TRBJ2-3

cdr3_aa: CARSLVLAGRHSYNEQFF
cdr3_nt: TGTGCCAGAAGCTTGGTCCTAGCGGGGAGACACTCCTACAATGAGCAGTTCTTC
clone_size: NA
v_call: TRBV5-3
d_call: TRBD2
j_call: TRBJ2-1

cdr3_aa: CASSLGTVNTEAFF
cdr3_nt: TGCGCCAGCAGCTTAGGGACGGTAAACACTGAAGCTTTCTTT
clone_size: NA
v_call: TRBV5-1
d_call: NA
j_call: TRBJ1-1

cdr3_aa: CASSLGGTGKGTQYF
cdr3_nt: TGTGCCAGCAGTTTAGGAGGGACAGGCAAAGGTACGCAGTATTTT
clone_size: NA
v_call: TRBV28
d_call: TRBD1
j_call: TRBJ2-3

cdr3_aa: CASSMGVAGELFF
cdr3_nt: TGTGCCAGTAGTATGGGGGTCGCCGGGGAGCTGTTTTTT
clone_size: NA
v_call: TRBV19
d_call: NA
j_call: TRBJ2-2

cdr3_aa: CASSPRGTGEYEQYF
cdr3_nt: TGTGCCAGCAGCCCGAGGGGGACAGGGGAGTACGAGCAGTACTTC
clone_size: once
v_call: TRBV9
d_call: TRBD1
j_call: TRBJ2-7

cdr3_aa: CASSPLGGVTNEKLFF
cdr3_nt: TGTGCCAGCTCACCACTGGGTGGGGTAACTAATGAAAAACTGTTTTTT
clone_size: NA
v_call: TRBV18
d_call: NA
j_call: TRBJ1-4

cdr3_aa: CAWSVLRTQYF
cdr3_nt: TGTGCCTGGAGTGTACTTCGTACGCAGTATTTT
clone_size: NA
v_call: TRBV30
d_call: NA
j_call: TRBJ2-3

cdr3_aa: CAGGREGLAKNIQYF
cdr3_nt: TGTGCCGGGGGTCGGGAGGGACTAGCCAAAAACATTCAGTACTTC
clone_size: NA
v_call: TRBV2
d_call: TRBD2
j_call: TRBJ2-4

cdr3_aa: CASSDRTGGLAGYNEQFF
cdr3_nt: TGTGCCAGCAGCGACCGGACAGGGGGACTAGCGGGTTACAATGAGCAGTTCTTC
clone_size: NA
v_call: TRBV9
d_call: TRBD2
j_call: TRBJ2-1

cdr3_aa: CASREDRAYQETQYF
cdr3_nt: TGTGCCAGCAGGGAGGACAGAGCTTACCAAGAGACCCAGTACTTC
clone_size: few
v_call: TRBV28
d_call: NA
j_call: TRBJ2-5

cdr3_aa: CASSVEGDRGYYEQYF
cdr3_nt: TGTGCCAGCAGCGTAGAGGGGGACAGGGGGTACTACGAGCAGTACTTC
clone_size: NA
v_call: TRBV9
d_call: TRBD1
j_call: TRBJ2-7

cdr3_aa: CASSSDGNTEAFF
cdr3_nt: TGCGCCAGCAGCTCGGACGGGAACACTGAAGCTTTCTTT
clone_size: NA
v_call: TRBV5-1
d_call: NA
j_call: TRBJ1-1

cdr3_aa: CASSILQGGEQFF
cdr3_nt: TGTGCCAGCAGCATACTACAGGGTGGGGAGCAGTTCTTC
clone_size: NA
v_call: TRBV11-3
d_call: NA
j_call: TRBJ2-1

cdr3_aa: CASSLEDTGELFF
cdr3_nt: TGTGCCAGCAGTTTGGAGGATACCGGGGAGCTGTTTTTT
clone_size: NA
v_call: TRBV6-5
d_call: NA
j_call: TRBJ2-2

cdr3_aa: CASTEVIVGELFF
cdr3_nt: TGTGCCAGCACCGAAGTGATAGTGGGGGAGCTGTTTTTT
clone_size: NA
v_call: TRBV7-9
d_call: NA
j_call: TRBJ2-2

cdr3_aa: CASSGGLRLGPDPLRQETQYF
cdr3_nt: TGTGCCAGCAGCGGGGGACTCCGCTTAGGCCCGGATCCCCTCCGACAAGAGACCCAGTACTTC
clone_size: NA
v_call: TRBV9
d_call: NA
j_call: TRBJ2-5

cdr3_aa: CASSYSDRYGYTF
cdr3_nt: TGTGCCAGCAGTTACTCGGACCGATATGGCTACACCTTC
clone_size: NA
v_call: TRBV6-5
d_call: NA
j_call: TRBJ1-2

cdr3_aa: CASKVGSGNTIYF
cdr3_nt: TGTGCCAGCAAGGTGGGCTCTGGAAACACCATATATTTT
clone_size: NA
v_call: TRBV28
d_call: NA
j_call: TRBJ1-3

cdr3_aa: CASSKSVSTEAFF
cdr3_nt: TGTGCCAGCAGTAAGTCAGTATCGACTGAAGCTTTCTTT
clone_size: NA
v_call: TRBV25-1
d_call: NA
j_call: TRBJ1-1

cdr3_aa: CASSTLTSGSLYEQYF
cdr3_nt: TGTGCCAGCAGCACCCTGACTAGCGGGTCCCTCTACGAGCAGTACTTC
clone_size: NA
v_call: TRBV7-9
d_call: TRBD2
j_call: TRBJ2-7

cdr3_aa: CATKDRGGGNSPLHF
cdr3_nt: TGTGCCACCAAAGACAGGGGGGGTGGTAATTCACCCCTCCACTTT
clone_size: NA
v_call: TRBV19
d_call: TRBD1
j_call: TRBJ1-6

cdr3_aa: CATSDGGRTNTGELFF
cdr3_nt: TGTGCCACCAGTGATGGCGGCAGGACCAACACCGGGGAGCTGTTTTTT
clone_size: NA
v_call: TRBV24-1
d_call: NA
j_call: TRBJ2-2

cdr3_aa: CAWSVSGLMGSPLHF
cdr3_nt: TGTGCCTGGAGCGTCTCGGGACTAATGGGATCACCCCTCCACTTT
clone_size: NA
v_call: TRBV30
d_call: NA
j_call: TRBJ1-6

cdr3_aa: CASSSRTGGGYEQYF
cdr3_nt: TGTGCCAGCAGCTCCCGGACAGGGGGAGGGTACGAGCAGTACTTC
clone_size: NA
v_call: TRBV7-2
d_call: TRBD1
j_call: TRBJ2-7

cdr3_aa: CASRTGDLYNSPLHF
cdr3_nt: TGTGCCTCGCGGACAGGGGATCTCTATAATTCACCCCTCCACTTT
clone_size: NA
v_call: TRBV30
d_call: TRBD1
j_call: TRBJ1-6

cdr3_aa: CATAHGDSLNEQFF
cdr3_nt: TGTGCCACGGCACATGGGGACAGCCTCAATGAGCAGTTCTTC
clone_size: NA
v_call: TRBV24-1
d_call: TRBD1
j_call: TRBJ2-1

cdr3_aa: CASSPQGTHYEQYF
cdr3_nt: TGTGCCAGCTCACCACAGGGGACGCATTACGAGCAGTACTTC
clone_size: NA
v_call: TRBV18
d_call: NA
j_call: TRBJ2-7

cdr3_aa: CASRKGAAGDSPLHF
cdr3_nt: TGCGCCAGCAGGAAGGGGGCGGCCGGAGATTCACCCCTCCACTTT
clone_size: NA
v_call: TRBV10-2
d_call: TRBD1
j_call: TRBJ1-6

cdr3_aa: CASGGLIMGPQHF
cdr3_nt: TGTGCCAGCGGCGGCCTGATTATGGGGCCCCAGCATTTT
clone_size: NA
v_call: TRBV6-4
d_call: NA
j_call: TRBJ1-5

cdr3_aa: CASSARDRPINEQFF
cdr3_nt: TGTGCCAGCAGTGCCCGGGACAGACCTATCAATGAGCAGTTCTTC
clone_size: NA
v_call: TRBV28
d_call: TRBD1
j_call: TRBJ2-1

cdr3_aa: CASSFDSRKKPQHF
cdr3_nt: TGTGCCAGCAGTTTTGATAGCCGGAAGAAACCCCAGCATTTT
clone_size: NA
v_call: TRBV27
d_call: NA
j_call: TRBJ1-5

cdr3_aa: CASRGLAGVQTQYF
cdr3_nt: TGTGCCAGCAGGGGACTAGCGGGAGTGCAGACCCAGTACTTC
clone_size: NA
v_call: TRBV27
d_call: TRBD2
j_call: TRBJ2-5

cdr3_aa: CASSFRRAGESYEQYF
cdr3_nt: TGTGCCAGCAGCTTCCGGAGGGCAGGGGAGTCCTACGAGCAGTACTTC
clone_size: NA
v_call: TRBV11-2
d_call: NA
j_call: TRBJ2-7

cdr3_aa: CASSLALEASMGYNEQFF
cdr3_nt: TGTGCCAGCAGCTTGGCCTTGGAGGCTAGCATGGGCTACAATGAGCAGTTCTTC
clone_size: NA
v_call: TRBV5-8
d_call: NA
j_call: TRBJ2-1

cdr3_aa: CASSYSVAYEQYF
cdr3_nt: TGTGCCAGCAGTTACTCGGTAGCTTACGAGCAGTACTTC
clone_size: NA
v_call: TRBV6-5
d_call: NA
j_call: TRBJ2-7

cdr3_aa: CASSLGDREYNSPLHF
cdr3_nt: TGTGCCAGCAGCCTGGGGGACAGGGAATATAATTCACCCCTCCACTTT
clone_size: NA
v_call: TRBV5-4
d_call: TRBD1
j_call: TRBJ1-6

cdr3_aa: CASSLGLAGVSEQFF
cdr3_nt: TGTGCCAGCAGCTTAGGACTAGCGGGTGTCAGTGAGCAGTTCTTC
clone_size: NA
v_call: TRBV7-2
d_call: TRBD2
j_call: TRBJ2-1

cdr3_aa: CASRNQFDTQYF
cdr3_nt: TGTGCCAGCAGGAATCAATTTGATACGCAGTATTTT
clone_size: NA
v_call: TRBV2
d_call: NA
j_call: TRBJ2-3

cdr3_aa: CASFTQGLAGGNEQFF
cdr3_nt: TGCGCCAGCTTTACGCAGGGACTAGCGGGAGGCAATGAGCAGTTCTTC
clone_size: NA
v_call: TRBV5-1
d_call: TRBD2
j_call: TRBJ2-1

cdr3_aa: CSAPESLGEAFF
cdr3_nt: TGCAGCGCGCCCGAGTCGTTGGGGGAAGCTTTCTTT
clone_size: NA
v_call: TRBV29-1
d_call: NA
j_call: TRBJ1-1

cdr3_aa: CATWTEGNTIYF
cdr3_nt: TGTGCCACTTGGACCGAGGGAAACACCATATATTTT
clone_size: NA
v_call: TRBV19
d_call: NA
j_call: TRBJ1-3

cdr3_aa: CASSKRLAGVDNEQFF
cdr3_nt: TGTGCCAGTAGTAAACGACTAGCGGGAGTCGACAATGAGCAGTTCTTC
clone_size: NA
v_call: TRBV19
d_call: TRBD2
j_call: TRBJ2-1